Below, 13 T cell receptor beta chains from the same sample are listed, as sequenced in a study of blood T cell repertoires in COVID-19 (dated by TCRdb to the early 2020s). Library generation was performed with the immunoSEQ multiplex PCR assay. The table comes from immuneACCESS by way of TCRdb, which keeps in-frame sequences with V and J called. Part of the clones is missing from these tables; in studies checked, under half for an unresolved V gene and the rest for unknown reasons. The sample records about 170,000 clones, about 80% of which are singletons. The ten top clones hold approximately 10% of the sample. Sequenced: peripheral blood. The receptors originated from a man between 65 and 85 years old with active or convalescent COVID-19.

The V gene is TRBV29-1, the J gene TRBJ2-1; D perhaps matches TRBD2 (6 bases). Per the germline V gene, CDR1 is SQVTM and CDR2 is ANQGSEA. The CDR3 loop spans 11 amino acids. The V end lost 8 bases, the J end lost 6 bases, and 11 bases lay between the germline ends. The CDR3 region is CSIRDFNEQFF. For the CDR3, the DNA is TGCAGCATTCGGGACTTCAATGAGCAGTTCTTC.

This clone has more than one count but fewer than ten. The rearrangement links TRBV18 to TRBJ1-2; TRBD1 might be the D (6 bases). The germline V gene encodes CDR1 KGHSH and CDR2 LQKENI. The CDR3 spans 16 residues. Trimming stripped 3 bases from V and 2 bases from J, with 16 bases between. CDR3 sequence (DNA): TGTGCCAGCTCACCCGCTACTTGGGGACAAAACTATGGCTACACCTTC. Translated: CASSPATWGQNYGYTF.

The chain uses TRBV11-2 and TRBJ2-1; no clear D gene. Germline CDR1 and CDR2: SGHAT and FQNNGV. V shed 5 bases and J shed 6 bases, with 11 bases lying between them. This CDR3 contains 13 residues. The CDR3 DNA reads TGTGCCAGCAGCGCCCCAGTTGGCAATGAGCAGTTCTTC. This encodes CASSAPVGNEQFF.

This sequence joins TRBV6-2 or TRBV6-3 and TRBJ2-5, with TRBD1 matching over 8 bases. V lost 5 bases and J lost 5; bases outside the gene matches: 4. CDR3 length: 13 residues. The germline V gene has CDR1 MNHEY and CDR2 SVGEGT. The chain's CDR3 is CASSGWTGETQYF. The CDR3 nucleotides are TGTGCCAGCAGTGGTTGGACAGGGGAGACCCAGTACTTC.

The chain combines TRBV6-6 with TRBJ1-5, with 7 bases aligning to TRBD1. Germline CDR1 and CDR2: MNHNY and SVGAGI (reference sequence). This CDR3 has 14 amino acids. Trimming at V came to 2 bases and at J to 5 bases, leaving 3 bases not matched to a gene. The CDR3 loop is CASSYLQGDQPQHF. CDR3 DNA: TGTGCCAGCAGTTACCTCCAGGGGGATCAGCCCCAGCATTTT.

Only one count was recorded for this clone. The rearrangement links TRBV10-3 to TRBJ2-2; a possible D gene is TRBD2 (5 bases). The germline V gene encodes CDR1 ENHRY and CDR2 SYGVKD. Trimming removed 5 bases from V and 2 bases from J, with 9 bases in between. CDR3 length: 14 residues. The CDR3 loop reads CAISSSYNTGELFF. In nucleotides, the CDR3 is TGTGCCATCAGTTCTAGCTACAACACCGGGGAGCTGTTTTTT.

V usage is TRBV24-1 and J usage is TRBJ2-7; D is perhaps TRBD2 (6 bases). The germline CDR1 and CDR2 sequences are KGHDR and SFDVKD. CDR3 length: 16 residues. V was cut by 9 bases and J by 1 base, with 21 bases left in between. CDR3 in DNA: TGTGCCACCCCCTTACATGTGGGAGGCCTATCCTACGAGCAGTACTTC. It specifies CATPLHVGGLSYEQYF.

This clone was observed a single time. The chain combines TRBV18 with TRBJ2-7; 9 bases fit TRBD1. Germline CDR1 is KGHSH and CDR2 is LQKENI. V was pared by 5 bases and J by 2 bases, with 4 bases of the junction left unmatched. This CDR3 has 14 residues. The CDR3 DNA sequence: TGTGCCAGCTCAACAGGGGGCATTCCCTACGAGCAGTACTTC. This sequence encodes CASSTGGIPYEQYF.

The chain carries TRBV7-6 and TRBJ1-4; TRBD1 matches 7 bases. Germline trimming cut 5 bases from V and 0 bases from J; bases unmatched to any gene: 3. There are 15 residues in the CDR3. Per germline, CDR1 SGHVS and CDR2 FNYEAQ. CDR3 nucleotide sequence: TGTGCCAGCAGCCGGGACAGCGCAACTAATGAAAAACTGTTTTTT. Encoded protein: CASSRDSATNEKLFF.

This clone was seen only once. This chain joins TRBV5-1 and TRBJ1-2, with D hard to call. The V gene's germline CDR1 is SGHRS and CDR2 YFSETQ. The CDR3 contains 16 residues. Between the trimmed V and J ends, which lost 0 bases and 0 bases, there was a span of 12 bases. The CDR3 sequence is CASSLGGPGTNYGYTF. CDR3 DNA sequence: TGCGCCAGCAGCTTGGGAGGGCCGGGCACTAACTATGGCTACACCTTC.

The genes are TRBV4-1 and TRBJ1-1, with D possibly being TRBD1 (6 bases). The CDR3 extends over 16 amino acids. V lost 0 bases and J lost 3, with 14 bases in between. In germline, CDR1 is MGHRA, CDR2 YSYEKL. The CDR3 sequence: CASSQDRPPGDTEAFF. Written as DNA, the CDR3 is TGCGCCAGCAGCCAAGATCGGCCCCCAGGGGACACTGAAGCTTTCTTT.

This clone was seen a few times. CDR3 amino acids: CASCRGGVYEQYF. CDR3 bases: TGTGCCAGCTGCCGCGGAGGAGTCTACGAGCAGTACTTC. The rearrangement uses TRBV2 and TRBJ2-7, with D tentatively TRBD2 (5 bases). Deletions cut 8 bases from V and 3 bases from J, with 14 bases between. The CDR3 is made up of 13 amino acids. Germline assignment: CDR1 SNHLY and CDR2 FYNNEI.

The gene calls are TRBV5-1 and TRBJ1-4; 10 positions agree with TRBD1. After removal of 0 bases from V and 3 bases from J, the junction contained 2 bases not matched to a gene. This CDR3 contains 16 residues. CDR1 and CDR2 (germline): SGHRS, YFSETQ. CDR3 protein: CASSLGQGAPNEKLFF. CDR3 in DNA: TGCGCCAGCAGCTTGGGACAGGGGGCACCTAATGAAAAACTGTTTTTT.